The 31 T cell receptor beta chains below come from one sample, sequenced in a study of T cell repertoires in cytomegalovirus infection. TCRdb independently ran MiXCR on the reads; one entry per CDR3 protein. Counted here are 400,000 or so distinct CDR3 sequences, 30% to 40% occurring once; the ten biggest clones make up around 13%. Specimen: PBMCs. These receptor sequences come from a human donor in good health (CMV status not recorded). Some clones in this sample may be carry-over from other donors' samples.

To note about this clonotype: A much bigger clone sits one base away, suggesting this may be a read error. The chain carries TRBV7-2 and TRBJ2-1; either TRBD1 or TRBD2 may fit D (5 bases each). CDR1 SGHTA and CDR2 FQGNSA come from the germline V gene. The CDR3 spans 15 residues. CDR3 protein: CASSLDWDAYKEQFF. The CDR3 DNA sequence: TGTGCCAGCAGCTTAGATTGGGACGCCTACAAGGAGCAGTTCTTC. The whole variable domain, filled in from reference TRBV7-2 and TRBJ2-1, reads GAGVSQSPSNKVTEKGKDVELRCDPISGHTALYWYRQSLGQGLEFLIYFQGNSAPDKSGLPSDRFSAERTGGSVSTLTIQRTQQEDSAVYLCASSLDWDAYKEQFFGPGTRLTVL.

Ten or more counts support this clonotype. V and J are TRBV7-2 and TRBJ2-1, with 8 positions matching TRBD2. The CDR3 totals 15 residues. Germline V gene sequence: CDR1 SGHTA, CDR2 FQGNSA. V was pared by 2 bases and J by 10 bases, with 10 bases of the junction left unmatched. CDR3 sequence (DNA): TGTGCCAGCAGCTTAACCGCGGGGGGCACAGGAGAGCAGTTCTTC. This translates into CASSLTAGGTGEQFF.

The chain links TRBV27 to TRBJ2-7; unclear D gene. The germline CDR1 and CDR2 sequences are MNHEY and SMNVEV (reference sequence). V shed 2 bases and J shed 6 bases, with 14 bases lying between them. The CDR3 length is 14 residues. The DNA for the CDR3 is TGTGCCAGCAGTTTAGGGCGGCAAAACGGCGAGCAGTACTTC. Its translation is CASSLGRQNGEQYF.

This clonotype was seen only a few times. The chain links TRBV4-1 to TRBJ2-2, with D possibly being TRBD1 or TRBD2 (6 bases each). This CDR3 has 16 amino acids. V was trimmed by 5 bases and J by 5 bases, leaving 18 bases between them. Per the germline V gene, CDR1 is MGHRA and CDR2 is YSYEKL. In DNA, the CDR3 is TGCGCCAGCAGCACCCCGGAGGGGGGCTGGACCGGGGAGCTGTTTTTT. Encoded protein: CASSTPEGGWTGELFF.

This chain joins TRBV4-1 and TRBJ2-7, with D hard to call. V was trimmed by 1 base and J by 1 base, leaving 11 bases between them. The CDR3 is made up of 15 amino acids. Germline loops: CDR1 MGHRA, CDR2 YSYEKL. CDR3 DNA: TGCGCCAGCAGCCAAGTCTTCGACCCTTCCTACGAGCAGTACTTC. Its translation is CASSQVFDPSYEQYF.

This clonotype was detected only once. This chain joins TRBV5-4 and TRBJ1-6; 8 positions match TRBD1. The V and J ends lost 4 bases and 14 bases, in that order; junction bases with no gene match: 5. This CDR3 spans 12 amino acids. Germline-derived CDR1 and CDR2 are SGHNT and YYREEE (reference sequence). The CDR3 sequence: CASSGRGRTLHF. In DNA form, the CDR3 reads TGTGCCAGCAGCGGCAGGGGGCGCACCCTCCACTTT.

This rearrangement joins TRBV29-1 to TRBJ1-2, with D uncertain. CDR1 is SQVTM and CDR2 is ANQGSEA in the germline V gene. V lost 1 base to trimming and J lost 1 base, with 7 bases between them. The CDR3 consists of 13 residues. The CDR3 sequence: CSVEGRNNYGYTF. The CDR3 DNA reads as TGCAGCGTTGAAGGAAGGAATAACTATGGCTACACCTTC.

Regarding this clonotype: One base away lies a much larger clone, so this may be a sequencing read error. The V call is TRBV7-6, the J call TRBJ1-5; D possibly corresponds to TRBD1 (5 bases). The CDR3 extends over 13 amino acids. Germline V CDR1 and CDR2: SGHVS, FNYEAQ. Here the CDR3 DNA reads TGTGACAGCGCCCAGACAGAAAATCAGCCCCAGCATTTT. This gives the protein CDSAQTENQPQHF. The variable domain in full, with the rest retrieved from reference TRBV7-6 and TRBJ1-5, is GAGVSQSPRYKVTKRGQDVALRCDPISGHVSLYWYRQALGQGPEFLTYFNYEAQQDKSGLPNDRFSAERPEGSISTLTIQRTEQRDSAMYRCDSAQTENQPQHFGDGTRLSIL.

V usage is TRBV20-1 and J usage is TRBJ2-1; 11 positions match TRBD2. The germline V gene has CDR1 DFQATT and CDR2 SNEGSKA (reference sequence). The CDR3 is 13 residues long. Trimming took 5 bases from V and 9 from J; bases not matched to a gene: 6. The CDR3 DNA sequence: TGCAGTGCTTACGGGACTAGCGGATTTGAGCAGTTCTTC. It is translated as CSAYGTSGFEQFF.

The chain uses TRBV19 and TRBJ2-3; D may be TRBD1 or TRBD2 (5 bases each). In germline, CDR1 is LNHDA, CDR2 SQIVND (reference sequence). With 4 bases removed from V and 6 bases from J, the gap between germline ends came to 23 bases. The CDR3 runs 17 residues. The CDR3 loop is CASSTSSGAGWADTQYF. For the CDR3, the DNA is TGTGCCAGTAGTACCTCCTCCGGGGCAGGTTGGGCGGATACGCAGTATTTT.

This sequence joins TRBV7-8 and TRBJ2-6, with a tentative D call TRBD2 (5 bases). Germline V lookup: CDR1 SGHVS, CDR2 FQNEAQ. Trimming shortened V by 5 bases and J by 2 bases, and 16 bases separated the two germline ends. This CDR3 is 17 amino acids long. The CDR3 spells CASSASRGLPGANVLTF. CDR3 DNA sequence: TGTGCCAGCAGCGCCTCCCGTGGACTCCCTGGGGCCAACGTCCTGACTTTC.

The V gene is TRBV20-1, the J gene TRBJ2-2, with D hard to call. The V gene lost 6 bases and the J gene lost 5 bases, with 7 bases spanning the gap. The CDR3 length is 11 residues. The germline CDR1 and CDR2 sequences are DFQATT and SNEGSKA (reference sequence). CDR3 nucleotide sequence: TGCAGTGCGAGCCGAACCGGGGAGCTGTTTTTT. This translates into CSASRTGELFF.

The rearrangement links TRBV7-8 to TRBJ2-1, with 10 nucleotides matching TRBD1. Looked up from germline, CDR1 is SGHVS and CDR2 is FQNEAQ. Trimming removed 4 bases from V and 8 bases from J; junction bases left unmatched: 8. The CDR3 totals 15 residues. Here the CDR3 reads CASSSDRGLTYEQFF. The CDR3 DNA reads TGTGCCAGCAGCTCCGACAGGGGGCTTACCTATGAGCAGTTCTTC.

The rearrangement uses TRBV10-2 and TRBJ2-7, with TRBD2 identical over 9 bases. J gave up 9 bases and V 7 bases, and 10 bases lay outside the gene matches. CDR1 is WSHSY and CDR2 is SAAADI in the germline V gene. CDR3 length: 13 amino acids. The CDR3 DNA follows: TGCGCCAGCAAAGCTCTGATAGCGGGGGCGCAGTACTTC. This codes for CASKALIAGAQYF.

On this clonotype itself: A much larger clone lies a single base off, so this may be a read error. Because it lacks the conserved phenylalanine or tryptophan at the end, this CDR3 is likely a read error. The chain carries TRBV7-2 and TRBJ1-5; D is unclear. The germline V and J ends were trimmed by 1 base and 4 bases, with 14 bases remaining between them. The CDR3 consists of 16 residues. Germline V gene sequence: CDR1 SGHTA, CDR2 FQGNSA. CDR3 in amino acids: CASSLGPATMNQPQHC. The CDR3 region has the DNA TGTGCCAGCAGCTTAGGTCCAGCAACAATGAATCAGCCCCAGCATTGT.

This clonotype was seen repeatedly, ten times or more. The rearrangement links TRBV7-6 to TRBJ1-5, with D perhaps TRBD1 (6 bases). Germline loops: CDR1 SGHVS, CDR2 FNYEAQ. V dropped 6 bases and J dropped 7 bases, with 19 bases sitting between them. The CDR3 extends over 15 amino acids. CDR3 nucleotide sequence: TGTGCCAGCAGTCCCTCGGGGGCCAAACACCAGCCCCAGCATTTT. Protein: CASSPSGAKHQPQHF.

This chain uses TRBV7-6 with TRBJ1-2, with 9 bases fitting TRBD1. J gave up 3 bases and V 4 bases, and 9 bases lay outside the gene matches. Germline lookup yields CDR1 SGHVS and CDR2 FNYEAQ. The CDR3 runs to 16 residues. In nucleotides, the CDR3 is TGTGCCAGCAGCTCAGGGACAGGGTCGGGAGACTATGGCTACACCTTC. Translation gives CASSSGTGSGDYGYTF.

Points on this clonotype: A much larger clone sits a single nucleotide away, making a read error possible. The conserved phenylalanine or tryptophan normally closing the CDR3 is absent here, so this likely arose from a read error. The chain uses TRBV7-6 and TRBJ2-7; a weak D match, TRBD1 (6 bases). Looked up from germline, CDR1 is SGHVS and CDR2 is FNYEAQ. The CDR3 totals 17 residues. The germline V and J ends were trimmed by 2 bases and 2 bases, with 19 bases remaining between them. DNA of the CDR3: TGTGCCAGCAGCTTAACTCAGGGGACCTTTACCACCTACGAGCAGTACTTA. This encodes CASSLTQGTFTTYEQYL.

In this sample, this clonotype turned up a few times. V is TRBV20-1 and J is TRBJ1-5; D is uncertain. V dropped 5 bases and J dropped 0 bases, with 14 bases sitting between them. Germline lookup yields CDR1 DFQATT and CDR2 SNEGSKA (reference sequence). The CDR3 totals 15 residues. In nucleotides, the CDR3 is TGCAGTGCTGCCCTGGCGTCCTCTAGCAATCAGCCCCAGCATTTT. The encoded protein is CSAALASSSNQPQHF.

This clonotype was seen a handful of times. The chain joins TRBV13 to TRBJ1-2; 12 bases are a match to TRBD1. The CDR3 contains 15 residues. V lost 3 bases, J lost 4 bases, and 3 bases stayed unmatched. Germline CDR1 is PRHDT and CDR2 is FYEKMQ (reference sequence). CDR3 sequence: CASSLGQGAIYGYTF. As DNA, the CDR3 is TGTGCCAGCAGCTTGGGACAGGGGGCCATCTATGGCTACACCTTC.

This clonotype was found a few times. The DNA of the CDR3 is TGTGCTAGTGCCTCCGTCGCGGGACAGGGGGCTGAGCAGTTCTTC. The encoded protein is CASASVAGQGAEQFF. The chain is built from TRBV12-5 and TRBJ2-1; 12 bases are shared with TRBD1. The ends lost 7 bases at V and 9 bases at J; junction bases unmatched: 10. This CDR3 spans 15 amino acids. The germline gives CDR1 LGHNT, CDR2 FRNRAP.

The sample holds a few counts of this clonotype. This chain uses TRBV27 with TRBJ2-5; possibly TRBD1 for D (5 bases). This CDR3 is 15 amino acids long. Germline CDR1 reads MNHEY; CDR2 reads SMNVEV (reference sequence). V lost 6 bases and J 3 bases, leaving 17 bases between the germline ends. The CDR3 loop is CASSLTVRLKETQYF. In DNA form, the CDR3 reads TGTGCCAGCAGCCTGACAGTTCGCCTGAAAGAGACCCAGTACTTC.

This clonotype showed up just a few times. V is TRBV20-1 and J is TRBJ2-3, with 10 bases aligning to TRBD2. This CDR3 contains 15 residues. The trim removed 0 bases at V and 5 bases at J, leaving 5 bases unmatched. The V gene's germline CDR1 is DFQATT and CDR2 SNEGSKA (reference sequence). The CDR3, as DNA: TGCAGTGCTAGAGACCCGGGACTAGCGAGAGATACGCAGTATTTT. Its protein product is CSARDPGLARDTQYF.

For this clonotype: This may be a read error, as it is one base from a much larger clone. Here the CDR3 omits its conserved ending phenylalanine or tryptophan, so a read error is the likely source. This rearrangement joins TRBV7-6 to TRBJ2-3; TRBD1 might be the D (7 bases). With 3 bases removed from V and 4 bases from J, the gap between germline ends came to 14 bases. The CDR3 is made up of 15 amino acids. Germline lookup yields CDR1 SGHVS and CDR2 FNYEAQ. CDR3 nucleotides: TGTGCCAGCAGCTTTAGCCAGGGGGGTGCAGATACGCAGTATATT. This translates into CASSFSQGGADTQYI.

As to this clonotype: Given a much more abundant clone one base away, this may be a read error. This chain uses TRBV7-2 with TRBJ1-2; TRBD1 matches at 10 bases. This CDR3 is 19 amino acids long. Germline loops: CDR1 SGHTA, CDR2 FQGNSA. The CDR3 loop is CAGSRQTGQGIGYGFGYTF. CDR3 nucleotide sequence: TGTGCCGGCAGCCGCCAGACGGGACAGGGGATTGGTTACGGTTTTGGCTACACCTTC.

This clonotype has ten or more counts. The V and J genes are TRBV6-1 and TRBJ2-2; the match to TRBD2 covers 9 bases. The junction had 6 bases not matched to a gene; V was cut back by 6 bases and J by 4 bases. From germline, CDR1 is MNHNS and CDR2 SASEGT. This CDR3 has 15 amino acids. The CDR3, as DNA: TGTGCCAGCAGGTCTAGCGGGGTTTCCACCGGGGAGCTGTTTTTT. Translating gives CASRSSGVSTGELFF.

The sample holds a few counts of this clonotype. The V and J genes are TRBV12-5 and TRBJ2-2; no definite D call. Between the trimmed V and J ends, which lost 1 base and 4 bases, there was a span of 7 bases. Germline V gene data show CDR1 as LGHNT and CDR2 as FRNRAP. The CDR3 covers 14 residues. CDR3 amino acids: CASGLAAGTGELFF. CDR3 bases: TGTGCTAGTGGTTTGGCCGCAGGCACCGGGGAGCTGTTTTTT.

This chain links TRBV5-1 with TRBJ2-3, with 8 bases that match TRBD2. This CDR3 region has 14 residues. CDR1 and CDR2 (germline): SGHRS, YFSETQ. V shed 5 bases and J 6 bases; nucleotides not matched to a gene: 8. In DNA, the CDR3 is TGCGCCAGCAGTCTTGGGACTAGTTCGGATACGCAGTATTTT. Translating it yields CASSLGTSSDTQYF.

At least ten counts were recorded for this clonotype. CDR3 coding DNA: TGTGCCGCAAAAGGGGATGGTCAGCCCCAGCATTTT. It encodes CAAKGDGQPQHF. The chain joins TRBV2 to TRBJ1-5, with D perhaps TRBD1 (5 bases). The CDR3 has 12 amino acids. Trimming took off 11 bases at V and 6 bases at J, with 14 bases between the two ends. Germline CDR1 and CDR2: SNHLY and FYNNEI.

This chain connects TRBV23-1 to TRBJ2-3; 9 nucleotides agree with TRBD2. TRBV23-1 is treated as an ORF (open reading frame) with a function not yet certain. The CDR3 extends over 19 amino acids. Unmatched junction bases numbered 20, after V lost 8 bases and J lost 2 bases. CDR3 in DNA: TGCGCCAGCCGTCTCAATAGCGGGGGAGATACGCTAGTCACAGATACGCAGTATTTT. This sequence encodes CASRLNSGGDTLVTDTQYF.

This clonotype occurred a few times. V and J are TRBV12-3 or TRBV12-4 and TRBJ1-2; no clear D. The CDR3 runs to 13 residues. Between the trimmed V and J ends, which lost 6 bases and 2 bases, there was a span of 10 bases. The CDR3 spells CASRTFENYGYTF. CDR3 DNA sequence: TGTGCCAGCAGGACATTTGAAAACTATGGCTACACCTTC.